This is a list of T cell receptor beta chains from one sample in a study of blood T cell repertoires in COVID-19. The table came from immunoSEQ multiplex PCR; TCRdb's copy has only in-frame clones and leaves some out. The profile shows 40,000 to 45,000 clones, 90% of them singletons. Specimen: peripheral blood. These receptors were collected from a human donor in a cohort sampled during active COVID-19. Each CDR3 is given with its conserved first and last residue. Each record gives: clone size, J gene, D gene, V gene, CDR3 DNA, CDR3 protein. D genes are given only for firm matches. Not all rows give a size; the values are once, few, many and, for expanded clones, a class.

-	TRBJ1-2	TRBD1	TRBV7-8	TGTGCCAGCAGCCCGGACAGGGTAACTCACTATGGCTACACCTTC	CASSPDRVTHYGYTF
once	TRBJ1-6	-	TRBV19	TGTGCCAGTAGTTTGGCAGGGAATAATTCACCCCTCCACTTT	CASSLAGNNSPLHF
-	TRBJ2-2	-	TRBV5-1	TGCGCCAGCAGCTTAGATAGTGTGGCCGGGGAGCTGTTTTTT	CASSLDSVAGELFF
-	TRBJ1-5	-	TRBV28	TGTGCCAGCAGTTTAGGGCCGGGCAATCAGCCCCAGCATTTT	CASSLGPGNQPQHF
-	TRBJ2-7	TRBD2	TRBV30	TGTGCCTGGAGCCAGACTAGCGGCGAGCAGTACTTC	CAWSQTSGEQYF
-	TRBJ2-5	TRBD2	TRBV9	TGTGCCAGCAGCCCGGGGGGGGGAGGACCCCAAGAGACCCAGTACTTC	CASSPGGGGPQETQYF
-	TRBJ2-5	-	TRBV19	TGTGCCAGTAGCTCGGGACGGGGGCAAGAGACCCAGTACTTC	CASSSGRGQETQYF
-	TRBJ1-6	-	TRBV18	TGTGCCAGCTCAGAACAGAGCTCCTATAATTCACCCCTCCACTTT	CASSEQSSYNSPLHF
-	TRBJ2-2	TRBD2	TRBV7-9	TGTGCCAGCAGCTTAAAAGGGACTAGCGGGTACCAGAACACCGGGGAGCTGTTTTTT	CASSLKGTSGYQNTGELFF
-	TRBJ1-1	-	TRBV5-4	TGTGCCAGCAGCTTGGGCCAGATGAACACTGAAGCTTTCTTT	CASSLGQMNTEAFF
-	TRBJ2-5	-	TRBV5-1	TGCGCCAGCAGCTTGGGTGGACAGCCTAACCAAGAGACCCAGTACTTC	CASSLGGQPNQETQYF
-	TRBJ2-1	TRBD2	TRBV6-5	TGTGCCAGCAGTCCCTGGACTAGCGGGGTGGGTGAGCAGTTCTTC	CASSPWTSGVGEQFF
-	TRBJ2-1	-	TRBV2	TGTGCCAGCAGTGTGTCCTCCTCTTTTGTAACGGTGGATGAGCAGTTCTTC	CASSVSSSFVTVDEQFF
once	TRBJ1-1	TRBD1	TRBV28	TGTGCCAGCAGCAGGGACAGGGTAGGAGCTTTCTTT	CASSRDRVGAFF
few	TRBJ1-1	-	TRBV12-3/TRBV12-4	TGTGCCAGCAGTTTAGCCCGGGGAGCTTTCTTT	CASSLARGAFF
-	TRBJ2-7	-	TRBV5-1	TGCGCCAGCAGCTTGGGGGGTTCGGGGAAGGGCGAGCAGTACTTC	CASSLGGSGKGEQYF
once	TRBJ2-7	TRBD1	TRBV5-1	TGCGCCAGCAGCAAATCATTCTCAACAGGGGCGTCTTTGAAGCAGTACTTC	CASSKSFSTGASLKQYF
-	TRBJ1-1	TRBD1	TRBV5-8	TGTGCCAGCAGCTTAGGGACAGGGAGAAACACTGAAGCTTTCTTT	CASSLGTGRNTEAFF
-	TRBJ2-7	-	TRBV12-3/TRBV12-4	TGTGCCAGCAGCTACGGGTCCCGCGAGCAGTACTTC	CASSYGSREQYF
-	TRBJ2-5	TRBD2	TRBV13	TGTGCCAGCAGCCATCGGGGGGTGGAGACCCAGTACTTC	CASSHRGVETQYF
-	TRBJ2-5	TRBD1	TRBV9	TGTGCCAGCAGCGGAGGACAGGGCGGCCAAGAGACCCAGTACTTC	CASSGGQGGQETQYF
-	TRBJ2-3	-	TRBV14	TGTGCCAGCAGCCGGCGGTTCCCCACAGATACGCAGTATTTT	CASSRRFPTDTQYF
once	TRBJ1-5	-	TRBV30	TGTGCCTGGAGCGTTGACAGTGCCCCGAATCAGCCCCAGCATTTT	CAWSVDSAPNQPQHF
-	TRBJ1-1	TRBD1	TRBV9	TGTGCCAGCAGCGTATATGGGACAGTGAACACTGAAGCTTTCTTT	CASSVYGTVNTEAFF
-	TRBJ2-5	TRBD2	TRBV5-4	TGTGCCAGCAGCCCTGGGCTAGCGGGAGGACCCATAATCTGGGCCCAGTACTTC	CASSPGLAGGPIIWAQYF
-	TRBJ2-3	TRBD2	TRBV6-5	TGTGCCAGCAGTTACTCGGGGGGGAGCACAGATACGCAGTATTTT	CASSYSGGSTDTQYF
-	TRBJ2-3	TRBD2	TRBV3-1/TRBV3-2	TGTGCCAGCAGCCGAACCGAGCGGTGGCGGGGGGGCACAGATACGCAGTATTTT	CASSRTERWRGGTDTQYF
-	TRBJ1-6	-	TRBV7-2	TGTGCCAGCAGCCCAACGGGGAGTAATTCACCCCTCCACTTT	CASSPTGSNSPLHF
-	TRBJ1-1	-	TRBV12-3/TRBV12-4	TGTGCCAGCAATATAGGAGGGCTAGGAGCTTTCTTT	CASNIGGLGAFF
-	TRBJ2-1	-	TRBV6-2/TRBV6-3	TGTGCCAGCAGCAGCAAGCACTACAATGAGCAGTTCTTC	CASSSKHYNEQFF
-	TRBJ1-4	-	TRBV25-1	TGTGCCAGCAGTGCCCCGAATGAAAAACTGTTTTTT	CASSAPNEKLFF
-	TRBJ1-1	TRBD1	TRBV5-5	TGTGCCAGCAACCCTTTAGAAGGGGGCGCTGAAGCTTTCTTT	CASNPLEGGAEAFF
-	TRBJ2-4	-	TRBV13	TGTGCCAGCAGCTACCGAAGCGGCAAAAACATTCAGTACTTC	CASSYRSGKNIQYF
few	TRBJ1-1	TRBD1	TRBV4-3	TGCGCCAGCAGCGGAGCCGGACAGGGCCACACTGAAGCTTTCTTT	CASSGAGQGHTEAFF
-	TRBJ1-1	-	TRBV28	TGTGCCAGCAGTCTCCATTACGGGGGAAACACTGAAGCTTTCTTT	CASSLHYGGNTEAFF
-	TRBJ2-7	-	TRBV3-1/TRBV3-2	TGTGCCAGCAGCCCGCGGGACCGTCGTTACGAGCAGTACTTC	CASSPRDRRYEQYF
-	TRBJ1-5	-	TRBV30	TGTGCCTGGAGTGGCGGGACTAGCAATCAGCCCCAGCATTTT	CAWSGGTSNQPQHF
once	TRBJ2-7	-	TRBV11-3	TGTGCCAGCAGCTTAGTACTGAACCTCATCTCCTACGAGCAGTACTTC	CASSLVLNLISYEQYF
-	TRBJ2-1	TRBD2	TRBV7-7	TGTGCCAGCAGCTTCGATCTAGCGGGAGGCTACAATGAGCAGTTCTTC	CASSFDLAGGYNEQFF
-	TRBJ2-2	-	TRBV19	TGTGCCAGTAGGGATAGGTCGGGTTTGAACACCGGGGAGCTGTTTTTT	CASRDRSGLNTGELFF
-	TRBJ1-1	-	TRBV5-4	TGTGCCAGCAGCTTTCCGGGATCGAACACTGAAGCTTTCTTT	CASSFPGSNTEAFF
-	TRBJ2-2	-	TRBV30	TGTGCCTGGACTAGTAACACCGGGGAGCTGTTTTTT	CAWTSNTGELFF